This TCR beta chain is drawn from a study of cytomegalovirus exposure and HLA in healthy donors. Nominally healthy donors were sampled, though unrecorded immune exposures were likely. The PCR had 60 Vbeta and 13 Jbeta primers. Method: immunoSEQ multiplex PCR; TCRdb's copy keeps in-frame clones and lacks some. The data contain 100,000 to 120,000 clones, approximately 67% of them seen just once; the ten biggest clones take up about 8.3%. As regards this clone: The antigen remains undetermined.

Regarding the study as a whole: TCR beta chain V- and J-gene trimming was linked, in a later analysis, to a missense variant in DCLRE1C. Previously analyzed data showed that most TCR beta V segments were productive at a frequency of about 87% or about 30%. The study listed some 160 cytomegalovirus-associated TCR beta chains.

The V gene's germline CDR1 is SGDLS and CDR2 YYNGEE. The CDR3 is made up of 16 amino acids. Trimming removed 0 bases from V and 10 bases from J, with 21 bases in between. The sequence was collected from a man aged 18 to 35 in good health and CMV-seropositive. Sample: PBMCs. The rearrangement uses TRBV9 and TRBJ2-3; the D gene is possibly TRBD2 (5 bases). This chain's CDR3 is CASSVEASWDRRPQYF. CDR3 DNA sequence: TGTGCCAGCAGCGTAGAGGCTAGCTGGGATAGGCGACCGCAGTATTTT.